These 18 T cell receptor beta chains came from one sample sequenced in a study of neurological immune-mediated disorders (dated by TCRdb to the late 2010s). The library was produced with 5' RACE. The reads were generated on an Illumina HiSeq 2500. The public sequencing data were trimmed at Q25 with fastp and processed into clonotypes with MiXCR by TCRdb, which kept only in-frame beta chains. When rows share a CDR3 protein, they turn into one entry using the most common DNA and genes. This sample gives about 48,000 distinct CDR3 sequences in total; around 2% of them show up just once. In total, the top ten clones hold around 2.1% of the sample. Sequenced sample: PBMCs. The source of these receptors is a woman between 40 and 50 years old with multiple sclerosis.

This clonotype was recorded at least ten times. The chain couples TRBV29-1 to TRBJ1-4; tentative D call: TRBD1 (6 bases). There are 13 residues in the CDR3. The germline V gene has CDR1 SQVTM and CDR2 ANQGSEA. V was cut by 7 bases and J by 4 bases, with 13 bases left in between. CDR3 DNA sequence: TGCAGCGCCGGCGACAGGATTAATGAAAAACTGTTTTTT. Amino acid sequence: CSAGDRINEKLFF.

This clonotype appeared many times. The gene calls are TRBV18 and TRBJ2-7; 7 bases match TRBD2. CDR3 length: 13 amino acids. Trimming removed 3 bases from V and 6 bases from J; junction bases left unmatched: 5. Germline assignment: CDR1 KGHSH and CDR2 LQKENI. DNA of the CDR3: TGTGCCAGCTCACCCCTCGGGGAGGGCGAGCAGTACTTC. Translating it yields CASSPLGEGEQYF. The full variable domain, its missing parts supplied by reference TRBV18 and TRBJ2-7, is NAGVMQNPRHLVRRRGQEARLRCSPMKGHSHVYWYRQLPEEGLKFMVYLQKENIIDESGMPKERFSAEFPKEGPSILRIQQVVRGDSAAYFCASSPLGEGEQYFGPGTRLTVT.

This clonotype was seen ten or more times. The chain carries TRBV7-2 and TRBJ1-2; no definite D call. The CDR3 covers 14 residues. The V and J ends lost 4 bases and 7 bases respectively, with 16 bases between them. Germline V CDR1 and CDR2: SGHTA, FQGNSA. CDR3 nucleotide sequence: TGTGCCAGCAGCTCGACGTCCTTTACCAGTGGCTACACCTTC. This encodes CASSSTSFTSGYTF.

This clonotype came up many times. The rearrangement uses TRBV7-2 and TRBJ1-5; 7 bases are a match to TRBD1. CDR1 and CDR2 (germline): SGHTA, FQGNSA. CDR3 length: 16 residues. J was trimmed by 4 bases and V by 5 bases; bases with no gene match: 11. CDR3 in amino acids: CASSHSAAGGNQPQHF. The CDR3 bases are TGTGCCAGCAGCCATAGCGCGGCAGGGGGAAATCAGCCCCAGCATTTT.

This clonotype showed up many times. The chain combines TRBV5-1 with TRBJ1-2; no definite D call. This CDR3 region has 14 residues. The ends were cut back, 1 base at V and 0 bases at J, with 7 bases in the middle. In germline, CDR1 is SGHRS, CDR2 YFSETQ. The CDR3 coding sequence is TGCGCCAGCAGCTTGACTACAGCTAACTATGGCTACACCTTC. Its protein product is CASSLTTANYGYTF.

This clonotype has at least ten counts. The chain joins TRBV20-1 to TRBJ1-4; no clear D gene. V lost 2 bases, J lost 7 bases, and 8 bases lay in between. The germline gives CDR1 DFQATT, CDR2 SNEGSKA (reference sequence). The CDR3 loop spans 12 amino acids. This chain's CDR3 is CSARTPREKLFF. CDR3 sequence (DNA): TGCAGTGCTAGAACCCCACGTGAAAAACTGTTTTTT.

This clonotype was seen ten or more times. This chain connects TRBV20-1 to TRBJ2-1; 9 positions match TRBD2. The CDR3 spans 16 residues. Germline CDR1 and CDR2: DFQATT and SNEGSKA (reference sequence). After removal of 5 bases from V and 2 bases from J, the junction contained 10 bases not matched to a gene. The CDR3 is CSAPRLSGGTYNEQFF. CDR3 nucleotide sequence: TGCAGTGCTCCCAGACTTAGCGGGGGAACCTACAATGAGCAGTTCTTC.

This clonotype was found many times. The chain joins TRBV20-1 to TRBJ2-1; 11 bases map to TRBD2. Losses at the gene ends were 1 base for V and 8 bases for J; bases not matched to a gene: 4. The CDR3 has 14 residues. Per the germline V gene, CDR1 is DFQATT and CDR2 is SNEGSKA (reference sequence). The CDR3 is CSARGSGGADEQFF. In DNA form, the CDR3 reads TGCAGTGCTAGAGGTAGCGGGGGGGCCGATGAGCAGTTCTTC.

This clonotype occurred many times. This sequence joins TRBV20-1 and TRBJ1-6, with 7 bases matching TRBD1. Unmatched junction bases numbered 3, after V lost 0 bases and J lost 4 bases. The germline CDR1 and CDR2 sequences are DFQATT and SNEGSKA (reference sequence). There are 15 residues in the CDR3. The CDR3 sequence is CSARDAGGYNSPLHF. DNA for the CDR3: TGCAGTGCTAGAGATGCAGGGGGATATAATTCACCCCTCCACTTT.

In this sample, this clonotype turned up many times. The rearrangement links TRBV5-1 to TRBJ1-1; D gene ambiguous. CDR1 and CDR2 from the germline V gene are SGHRS and YFSETQ. V shed 2 bases and J shed 5 bases, with 16 bases lying between them. The CDR3 runs 15 residues. In nucleotides, the CDR3 is TGCGCCAGCAGCTTCGTGGAGACCTCAAAGACTGAAGCTTTCTTT. This translates into CASSFVETSKTEAFF.

This clonotype appeared many times. The chain carries TRBV5-1 and TRBJ1-1; 11 bases agree with TRBD1. V lost 0 bases to trimming and J lost 4 bases; unmatched junction nucleotides: 2. This CDR3 is built from 15 residues. Germline lookup yields CDR1 SGHRS and CDR2 YFSETQ. CDR3 region: CASSLEDRGLTEAFF. DNA for the CDR3: TGCGCCAGCAGCTTGGAGGACAGGGGGCTCACTGAAGCTTTCTTT.

This clonotype occurred many times. CDR3 nucleotide sequence: TGTGCCAGCAGTTACCTTTACGAGCAGTACTTC. Its protein product is CASSYLYEQYF. V usage is TRBV6-6 and J usage is TRBJ2-7; D gene unclear. V lost 2 bases and J 4 bases, leaving 3 bases between the germline ends. This CDR3 spans 11 amino acids. The V gene's germline CDR1 is MNHNY and CDR2 SVGAGI (reference sequence).

The table lists this clonotype with many counts. J is TRBJ2-7 and V is TRBV5-1; D is uncertain. The germline CDR1 and CDR2 sequences are SGHRS and YFSETQ. This CDR3 has 13 amino acids. The germline V and J ends were trimmed by 2 bases and 3 bases, with 9 bases remaining between them. The CDR3 here is CASSLTVNYEQYF. In DNA form, the CDR3 reads TGCGCCAGCAGCTTAACAGTCAACTACGAGCAGTACTTC.

In its sample, this clonotype was seen many times. CDR3 DNA: TGTGCCAGCAGACATAGCGGGGGGCAGAATGAGCAGTTCTTC. This sequence encodes CASRHSGGQNEQFF. The chain joins TRBV7-3 to TRBJ2-1; the match to TRBD2 covers 10 bases. V lost 6 bases to trimming and J lost 7 bases; unmatched junction nucleotides: 6. Germline assignment: CDR1 SGHTA and CDR2 FQGTGA. The CDR3 contains 14 residues.

This clonotype was observed many times. The rearrangement uses TRBV10-3 and TRBJ2-7; D gene unclear. Trimming removed 0 bases from V and 6 bases from J, with 9 bases in between. This CDR3 is 13 amino acids long. CDR1 is ENHRY and CDR2 is SYGVKD in the germline V gene. The CDR3 sequence: CAISESGRPEQYF. For the CDR3, the DNA is TGTGCCATCAGTGAGTCAGGGCGGCCCGAGCAGTACTTC.

In its sample, this clonotype was seen many times. The V call is TRBV12-3 or TRBV12-4, the J call TRBJ1-6; D unclear. The CDR3 is 12 residues long. V shed 7 bases and J shed 5 bases, with 6 bases lying between them. The CDR3: CASKRDNSPLHF. CDR3 coding DNA: TGTGCCAGCAAAAGAGATAATTCACCCCTCCACTTT.

This clonotype was found a few times. This CDR3 is CASSLNFGQGAAEAFF. CDR3 in DNA: TGCGCCAGCAGCTTGAACTTCGGACAGGGGGCTGCTGAAGCTTTCTTT. J is TRBJ1-1 and V is TRBV5-1; 11 bases map to TRBD1. CDR1 SGHRS and CDR2 YFSETQ come from the germline V gene. The CDR3 contains 16 residues. V lost 1 base to trimming and J lost 6 bases; unmatched junction nucleotides: 8.

In this sample, this clonotype turned up many times. The chain links TRBV7-2 to TRBJ1-3; D not certain. The CDR3 runs 15 residues. Trimming took off 4 bases at V and 0 bases at J, with 10 bases between the two ends. CDR1 is SGHTA and CDR2 is FQGNSA in the germline V gene. The CDR3 region is CASSSRPISGNTIYF. The CDR3 DNA follows: TGTGCCAGCAGCTCAAGACCTATCTCTGGAAACACCATATATTTT. The full variable domain, its missing parts supplied by reference TRBV7-2 and TRBJ1-3, is GAGVSQSPSNKVTEKGKDVELRCDPISGHTALYWYRQSLGQGLEFLIYFQGNSAPDKSGLPSDRFSAERTGGSVSTLTIQRTQQEDSAVYLCASSSRPISGNTIYFGEGSWLTVV.